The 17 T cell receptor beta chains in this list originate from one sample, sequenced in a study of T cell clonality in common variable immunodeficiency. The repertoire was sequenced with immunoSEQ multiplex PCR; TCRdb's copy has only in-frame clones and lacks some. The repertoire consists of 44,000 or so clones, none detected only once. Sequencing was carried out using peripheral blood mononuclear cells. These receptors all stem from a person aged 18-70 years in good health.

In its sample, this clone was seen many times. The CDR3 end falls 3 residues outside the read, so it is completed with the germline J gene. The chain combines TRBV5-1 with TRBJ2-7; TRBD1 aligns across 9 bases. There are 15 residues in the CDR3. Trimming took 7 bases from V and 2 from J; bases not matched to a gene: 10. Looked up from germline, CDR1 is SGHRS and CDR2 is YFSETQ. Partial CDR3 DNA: TGCGCCAGCCGCGAGAGGGGACAGGGTACCTACGAG. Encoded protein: CASRERGQGTYE. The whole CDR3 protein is CASRERGQGTYEQYF.

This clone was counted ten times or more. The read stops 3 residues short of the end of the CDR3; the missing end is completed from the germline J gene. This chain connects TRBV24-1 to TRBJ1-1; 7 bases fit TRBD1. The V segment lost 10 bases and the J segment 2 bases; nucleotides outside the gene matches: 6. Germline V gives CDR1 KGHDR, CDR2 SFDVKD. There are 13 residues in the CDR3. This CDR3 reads CATGTDRNTEAFF. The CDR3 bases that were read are TGTGCCACAGGGACAGACAGAAACACTGAA.

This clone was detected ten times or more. CDR3 in amino acids: CASSEASGGQETQYF. The CDR3 DNA, read in part, is TGTGCCAGCAGTGAAGCTAGCGGGGGCCAAGAGACC. The rearrangement links TRBV6-1 to TRBJ2-5, with TRBD2 identical over 9 bases. The read terminates 3 residues before the CDR3 end, so the remaining end is supplied by the germline J gene. CDR3 size: 15 residues. Germline CDR1 MNHNS, CDR2 SASEGT. The ends lost 0 bases at V and 1 base at J; junction bases unmatched: 0.

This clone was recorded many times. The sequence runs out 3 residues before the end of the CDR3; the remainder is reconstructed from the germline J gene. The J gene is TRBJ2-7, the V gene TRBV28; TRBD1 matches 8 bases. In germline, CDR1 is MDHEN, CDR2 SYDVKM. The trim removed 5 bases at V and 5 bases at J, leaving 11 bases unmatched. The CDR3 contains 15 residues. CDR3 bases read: TGTGCCAGCAGTGCTACGGGACAGGAATACGACGAG. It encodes CASSATGQEYDE. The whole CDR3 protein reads CASSATGQEYDEQYF.

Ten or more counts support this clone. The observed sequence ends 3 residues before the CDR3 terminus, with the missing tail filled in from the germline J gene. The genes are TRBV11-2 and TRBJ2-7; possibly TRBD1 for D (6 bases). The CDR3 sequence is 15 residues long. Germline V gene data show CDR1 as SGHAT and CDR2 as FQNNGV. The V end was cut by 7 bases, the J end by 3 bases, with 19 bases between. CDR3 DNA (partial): TGTGCCAGCATGGGCCCGAACAGAGGGGGCTACGAG. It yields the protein CASMGPNRGGYE. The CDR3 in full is CASMGPNRGGYEQYF. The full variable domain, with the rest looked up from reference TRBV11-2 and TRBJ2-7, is EAGVAQSPRYKIIEKRQSVAFWCNPISGHATLYWYQQILGQGPKLLIQFQNNGVVDDSQLPKDRFSAERLKGVDSTLKIQPAKLEDSAVYLCASMGPNRGGYEQYFGPGTRLTVT.

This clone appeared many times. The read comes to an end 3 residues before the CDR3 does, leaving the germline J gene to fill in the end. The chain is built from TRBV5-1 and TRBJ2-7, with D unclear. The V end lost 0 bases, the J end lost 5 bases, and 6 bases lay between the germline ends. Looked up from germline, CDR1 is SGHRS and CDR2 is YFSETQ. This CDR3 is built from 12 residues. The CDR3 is CASSLAGDEQYF. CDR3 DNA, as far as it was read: TGCGCCAGCAGCTTGGCAGGCGACGAG.

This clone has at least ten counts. CDR3 DNA, as far as it was read: TGCAGCGCCACCAGCGGGGGGCCTTACGAG. It is translated as CSATSGGPYE. Given in full, the CDR3 is CSATSGGPYEQYF. The V call is TRBV29-1, the J call TRBJ2-7, with TRBD2 matching 9 bases. The CDR3 extends 3 residues past the end of the read, so its final part is completed from the germline J gene. Germline V CDR1 and CDR2: SQVTM, ANQGSEA. The V gene end was trimmed by 7 bases and the J gene end by 4 bases; junction bases not matched to a gene: 8. The CDR3 runs 13 residues.

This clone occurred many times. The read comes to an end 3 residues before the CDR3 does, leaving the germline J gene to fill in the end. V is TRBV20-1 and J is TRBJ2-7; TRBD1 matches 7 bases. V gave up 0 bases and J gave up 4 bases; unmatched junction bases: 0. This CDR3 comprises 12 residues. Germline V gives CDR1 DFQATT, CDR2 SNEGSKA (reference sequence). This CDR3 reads CSAREQGYEQYF. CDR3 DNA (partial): TGCAGTGCTAGAGAACAGGGGTACGAG.

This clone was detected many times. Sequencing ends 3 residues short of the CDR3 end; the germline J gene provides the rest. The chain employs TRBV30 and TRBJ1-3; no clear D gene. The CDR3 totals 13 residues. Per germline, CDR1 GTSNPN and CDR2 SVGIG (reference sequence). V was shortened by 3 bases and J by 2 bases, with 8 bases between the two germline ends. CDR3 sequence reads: CAWRKTTGNTIYF. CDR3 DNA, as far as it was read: TGTGCCTGGAGGAAGACTACTGGAAACACC.

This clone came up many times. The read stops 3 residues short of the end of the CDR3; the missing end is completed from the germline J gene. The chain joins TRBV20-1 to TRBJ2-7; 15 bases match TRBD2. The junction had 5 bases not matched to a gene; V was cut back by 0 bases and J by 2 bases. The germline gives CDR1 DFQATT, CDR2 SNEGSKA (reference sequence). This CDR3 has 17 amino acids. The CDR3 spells CSARDRGLAGGPYEQYF. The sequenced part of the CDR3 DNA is TGCAGTGCTAGAGATCGGGGACTAGCGGGAGGACCCTACGAG.

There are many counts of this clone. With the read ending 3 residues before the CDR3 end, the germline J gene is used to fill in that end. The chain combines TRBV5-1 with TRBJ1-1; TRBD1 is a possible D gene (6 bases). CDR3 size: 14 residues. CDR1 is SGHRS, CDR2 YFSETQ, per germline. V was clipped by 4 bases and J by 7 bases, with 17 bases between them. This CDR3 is CASSKIGQYFEAFF. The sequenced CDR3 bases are TGCGCCAGCAGCAAGATAGGACAGTACTTTGAA.

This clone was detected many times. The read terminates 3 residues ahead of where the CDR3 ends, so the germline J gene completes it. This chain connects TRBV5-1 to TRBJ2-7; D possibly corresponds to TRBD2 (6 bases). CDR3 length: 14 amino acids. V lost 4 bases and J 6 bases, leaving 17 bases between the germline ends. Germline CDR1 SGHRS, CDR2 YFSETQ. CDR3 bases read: TGCGCCAGCAGCCCAGCGGGTGCTCTGGGCGAG. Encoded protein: CASSPAGALGE. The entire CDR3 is CASSPAGALGEQYF.

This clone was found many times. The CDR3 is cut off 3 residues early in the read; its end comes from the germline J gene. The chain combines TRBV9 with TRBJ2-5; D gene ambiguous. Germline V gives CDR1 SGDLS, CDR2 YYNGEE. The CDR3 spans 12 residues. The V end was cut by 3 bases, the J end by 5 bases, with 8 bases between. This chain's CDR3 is CASSGGEETQYF. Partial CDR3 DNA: TGTGCCAGCAGCGGCGGCGAGGAGACC.

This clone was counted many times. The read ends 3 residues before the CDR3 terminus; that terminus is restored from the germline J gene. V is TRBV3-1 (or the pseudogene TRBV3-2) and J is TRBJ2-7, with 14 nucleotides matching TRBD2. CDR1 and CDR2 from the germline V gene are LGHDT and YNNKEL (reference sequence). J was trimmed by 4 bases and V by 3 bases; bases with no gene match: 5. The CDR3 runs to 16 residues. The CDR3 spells CASSHIGTSGRYEQYF. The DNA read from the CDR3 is TGTGCCAGCAGCCATATCGGGACTAGCGGGAGATACGAG.

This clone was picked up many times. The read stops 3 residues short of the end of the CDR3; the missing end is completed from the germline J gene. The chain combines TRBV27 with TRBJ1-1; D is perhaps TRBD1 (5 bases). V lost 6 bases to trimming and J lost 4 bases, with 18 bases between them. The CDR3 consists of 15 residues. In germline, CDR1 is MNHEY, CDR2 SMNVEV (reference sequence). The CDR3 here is CASRRRGAEGTEAFF. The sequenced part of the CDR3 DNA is TGTGCCAGCAGGCGTCGAGGGGCAGAAGGCACTGAA.

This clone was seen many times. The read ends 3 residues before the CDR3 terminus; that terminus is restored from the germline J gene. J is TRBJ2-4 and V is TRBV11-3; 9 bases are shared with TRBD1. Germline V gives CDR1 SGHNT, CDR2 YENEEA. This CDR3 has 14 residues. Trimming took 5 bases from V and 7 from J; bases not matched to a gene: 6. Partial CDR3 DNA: TGTGCCAGCAGCCCCAGACAGGGGGGGAACATT. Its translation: CASSPRQGGNI. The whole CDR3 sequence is CASSPRQGGNIQYF.

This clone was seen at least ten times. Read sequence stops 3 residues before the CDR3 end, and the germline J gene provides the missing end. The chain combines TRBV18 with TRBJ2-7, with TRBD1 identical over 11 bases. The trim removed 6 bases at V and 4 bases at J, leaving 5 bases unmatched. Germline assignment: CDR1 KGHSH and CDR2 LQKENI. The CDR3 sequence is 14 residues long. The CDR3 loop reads CASSSGQGAYEQYF. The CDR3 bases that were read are TGTGCCAGCTCCTCCGGACAGGGGGCTTACGAG.